This T cell receptor beta chain was retrieved from a study of post-analysis software for immune sequencing data. Study-wide background: Disease trajectories encompassed relapsing-remitting, secondary progressive and progressive-relapsing multiple sclerosis. Study-level findings and limits: Normalized Chao1 diversity was significantly reduced in patients versus controls. Patients used five TRBV segments, including TRBV5-6, TRBV5-1 and TRBV20-1, more often than controls. Batch-matched samples strongly co-clustered by F measure.

The V end was cut by 1 base, the J end by 1 base, with 13 bases between. The CDR3 is made up of 16 amino acids. Germline V CDR1 and CDR2: MGHRA, YSYEKL. Researchers reported that TCR beta cDNA libraries carried unique molecular identifiers. TCRdb re-analysed the PCR reads in MiXCR, keeping a single row per CDR3 protein. The sample has hundreds of thousands of distinct CDR3 sequences, approximately 46% seen once. With regard to this clonotype: Its antigen remains unidentified.

The clonotype originates from a girl between 10 and 17 years old with multiple sclerosis. Sequencing was carried out using blood. The V call is TRBV4-1, the J call TRBJ2-5; D possibly corresponds to TRBD2 (6 bases). In nucleotides, the CDR3 is TGCGCCAGCAGCCAAGTGGAGGGGCCGGGCCAAGAGACCCAGTACTTC. It yields the protein CASSQVEGPGQETQYF.